This is a list of T cell receptor beta chains from one sample in a study of T cell repertoires in cytomegalovirus infection. In TCRdb, the reads were re-called with MiXCR into one record per CDR3 protein. The sample lists 97,000 or so distinct CDR3 sequences; approximately 15% were seen once. Sequencing was performed on PBMCs. Receptor source: a human donor in good health (CMV status not recorded). Some clones in this sample may be carry-over from other donors' samples. CDR3s include the opening cysteine and the closing phenylalanine or tryptophan. Fields, in order: clone size, D gene, V gene, J gene, CDR3 DNA, CDR3 protein. A D gene is named only where the DNA matches it firmly. Not all rows give a size; the values are once, few, many and, for expanded clones, a class.

size: few
D: .
V: TRBV12-5
J: TRBJ1-1
DNA: TGTGCTAGTGGTTTGTCCAGCTACACTGAAGCTTTCTTT
CDR3: CASGLSSYTEAFF

size: .
D: .
V: TRBV29-1
J: TRBJ1-2
DNA: TGCAGCGTTGGAGATAGGGAACTCTATGGCTACACCTTC
CDR3: CSVGDRELYGYTF

size: .
D: .
V: TRBV4-1
J: TRBJ2-5
DNA: TGCGCCAGCAGCCGAGGCGGGGTCCAAGAGACCCAGTACTTC
CDR3: CASSRGGVQETQYF

size: .
D: .
V: TRBV5-5
J: TRBJ2-1
DNA: TGTGCCAGCAGCTTTTTTATCGGGGTCGGTGAGCAGTTCTTC
CDR3: CASSFFIGVGEQFF

size: .
D: .
V: TRBV2
J: TRBJ2-2
DNA: TGTGCCAGCACTTTAGCCGGGGGGCCGTTATATACCGGGGAGCTGTTTTTT
CDR3: CASTLAGGPLYTGELFF

size: .
D: .
V: TRBV20-1
J: TRBJ1-3
DNA: TGCAGTGCTAGAGTCAGGGGTCTATTCCGGGGACAAAAAAGCTCTGGAAACACCATATATTTT
CDR3: CSARVRGLFRGQKSSGNTIYF

size: .
D: .
V: TRBV24-1
J: TRBJ1-1
DNA: TGTGCCACCAGTGATTTGGGATATGAAGCTTTCTTT
CDR3: CATSDLGYEAFF

size: .
D: .
V: TRBV29-1
J: TRBJ2-3
DNA: TGCAGCGTTGAGAGCGGCACAGATACGCAGTATTTT
CDR3: CSVESGTDTQYF

size: .
D: TRBD2
V: TRBV7-2
J: TRBJ2-2
DNA: TGTGCCAGCAGCTTTAGCGGGGGTTCCGGGGAGCTGTTTTTT
CDR3: CASSFSGGSGELFF

size: many
D: .
V: TRBV7-2
J: TRBJ1-2
DNA: TGTGCCAGCAGCAATAGTGGGTATGGCTACACCTTC
CDR3: CASSNSGYGYTF

size: few
D: .
V: TRBV28
J: TRBJ2-7
DNA: TGTGCCAGCTGTGGGCAGGGTACCTACGAGCAGTACTTC
CDR3: CASCGQGTYEQYF

size: .
D: TRBD1
V: TRBV29-1
J: TRBJ1-4
DNA: TGCAGCGTTGGACAGGGCGGCGGGAATAAAAAACTGTTTTTT
CDR3: CSVGQGGGNKKLFF

size: .
D: .
V: TRBV27
J: TRBJ1-5
DNA: TGTGCCAGCAGTCCCACATGGGGCGGCAATCAGCCCCAGCATTTT
CDR3: CASSPTWGGNQPQHF

size: few
D: .
V: TRBV6-2/TRBV6-3
J: TRBJ1-1
DNA: TGTGCCAGCACCTCCGGGGGCCGAACTGAAGCTTTCTTT
CDR3: CASTSGGRTEAFF

size: .
D: .
V: TRBV23-1
J: TRBJ1-2
DNA: TGCGCCAGCAGTGCCCCATGGAGGCTCTCTGGCTACACCTTC
CDR3: CASSAPWRLSGYTF

size: many
D: TRBD1
V: TRBV7-2
J: TRBJ2-7
DNA: TGTGCCAGCAGCTCTAAGTCAGGGAAAACCCGGGACAGCTTCTACGAGCAGTACTTC
CDR3: CASSSKSGKTRDSFYEQYF

size: many
D: .
V: TRBV7-2
J: TRBJ1-2
DNA: TGTGCCAGCAGCCCTCGAACCCGAGGGGTCTATGGCTACACCTTC
CDR3: CASSPRTRGVYGYTF